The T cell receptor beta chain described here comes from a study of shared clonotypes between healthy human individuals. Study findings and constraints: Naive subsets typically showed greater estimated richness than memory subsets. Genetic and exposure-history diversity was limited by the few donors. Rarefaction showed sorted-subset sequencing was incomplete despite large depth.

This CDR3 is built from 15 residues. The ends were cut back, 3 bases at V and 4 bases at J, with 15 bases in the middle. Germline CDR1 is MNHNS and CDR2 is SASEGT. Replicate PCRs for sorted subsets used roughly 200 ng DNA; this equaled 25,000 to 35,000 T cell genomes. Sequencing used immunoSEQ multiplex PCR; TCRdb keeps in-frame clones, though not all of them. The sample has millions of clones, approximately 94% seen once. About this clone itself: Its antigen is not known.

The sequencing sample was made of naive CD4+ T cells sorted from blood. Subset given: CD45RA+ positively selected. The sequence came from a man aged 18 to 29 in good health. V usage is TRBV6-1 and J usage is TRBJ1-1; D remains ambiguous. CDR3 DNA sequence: TGTGCCAGCAGTGATGGCGCGCTTTGGGGCACTGAAGCTTTCTTT. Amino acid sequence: CASSDGALWGTEAFF.